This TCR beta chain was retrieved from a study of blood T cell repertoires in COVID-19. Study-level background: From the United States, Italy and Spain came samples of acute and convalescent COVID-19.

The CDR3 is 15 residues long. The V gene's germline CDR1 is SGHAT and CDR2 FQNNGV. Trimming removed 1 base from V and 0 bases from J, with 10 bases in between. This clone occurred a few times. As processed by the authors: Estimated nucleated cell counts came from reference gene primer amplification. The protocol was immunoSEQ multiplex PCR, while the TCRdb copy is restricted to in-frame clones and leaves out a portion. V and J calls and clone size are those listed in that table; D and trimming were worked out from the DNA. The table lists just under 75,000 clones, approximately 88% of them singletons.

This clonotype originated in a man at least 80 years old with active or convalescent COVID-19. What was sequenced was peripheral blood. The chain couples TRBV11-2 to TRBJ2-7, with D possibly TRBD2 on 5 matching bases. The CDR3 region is CASSLASSRSYEQYF. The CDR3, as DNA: TGTGCCAGCAGCTTAGCTTCTAGCCGCTCCTACGAGCAGTACTTC.